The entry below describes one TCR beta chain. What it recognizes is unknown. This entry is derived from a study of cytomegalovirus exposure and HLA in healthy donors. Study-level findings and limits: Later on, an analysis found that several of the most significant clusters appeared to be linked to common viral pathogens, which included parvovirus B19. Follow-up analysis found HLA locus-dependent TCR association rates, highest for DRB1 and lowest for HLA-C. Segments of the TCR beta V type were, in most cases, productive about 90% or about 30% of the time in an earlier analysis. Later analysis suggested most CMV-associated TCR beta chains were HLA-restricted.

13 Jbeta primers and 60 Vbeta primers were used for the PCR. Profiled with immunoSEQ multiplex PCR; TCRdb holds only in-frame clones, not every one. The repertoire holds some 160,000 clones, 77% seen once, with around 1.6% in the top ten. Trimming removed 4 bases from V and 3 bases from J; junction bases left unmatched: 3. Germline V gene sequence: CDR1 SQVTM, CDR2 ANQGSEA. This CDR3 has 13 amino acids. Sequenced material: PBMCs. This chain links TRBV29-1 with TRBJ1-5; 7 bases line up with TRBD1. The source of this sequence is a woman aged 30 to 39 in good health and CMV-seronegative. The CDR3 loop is CSVGDSNNQPQHF. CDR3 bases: TGCAGCGTTGGGGACAGCAACAATCAGCCCCAGCATTTT.